This is a list of T cell receptor beta chains from one sample in a study of CD8 T cells in Susac syndrome. TCRdb recomputed calls from the immunoSEQ multiplex PCR reads with MiXCR, one row per CDR3 protein. The sample records 80,000 to 95,000 distinct CDR3 sequences, about 93% being singletons. What was sequenced was CD8+ T cells from PBMCs. These receptors came from a human donor with Susac syndrome. Both conserved end residues are part of each CDR3. A D gene is named only where the DNA matches it firmly. Clone size is shown for a subset of rows, as once, few, many or a class of expanded clone.

j_gene,d_gene,v_gene,abundance,CDR3aa,CDR3nt
TRBJ1-2,NA,TRBV19,once,CASSIQGSYGYTF,TGTGCCAGTAGCATACAGGGAAGCTATGGCTACACCTTC
TRBJ2-7,TRBD2,TRBV6-2/TRBV6-3,NA,CASSFGTSGYEQYF,TGTGCCAGCAGTTTTGGGACTAGCGGCTACGAGCAGTACTTC
TRBJ1-2,NA,TRBV29-1,NA,CSVVPRLCRDFYGYTF,TGCAGCGTTGTCCCCCGGCTCTGTCGGGACTTTTATGGCTACACCTTC
TRBJ2-7,NA,TRBV19,NA,CASSRDLAIYEQYF,TGTGCCAGTAGTAGGGACTTAGCGATCTACGAGCAGTACTTC
TRBJ1-1,NA,TRBV27,NA,CASSLARAGEAFF,TGTGCCAGCAGTTTAGCCAGGGCGGGCGAAGCTTTCTTT
TRBJ2-7,NA,TRBV7-9,NA,CASSGDLGQTSYEQYF,TGTGCCAGCAGCGGAGACTTAGGACAGACCTCCTACGAGCAGTACTTC
TRBJ1-5,NA,TRBV5-1,NA,CASSLDAANKNQPQHF,TGCGCCAGCAGCCTGGACGCAGCGAACAAAAATCAGCCCCAGCATTTT
TRBJ1-6,NA,TRBV6-5,NA,CASSYSRGEGNSPLHF,TGTGCCAGCAGTTACTCTAGAGGTGAGGGGAATTCACCCCTCCACTTT
TRBJ1-1,NA,TRBV6-1,NA,CASSEEFVMNTEAFF,TGTGCCAGCAGTGAAGAGTTCGTTATGAACACTGAAGCTTTCTTT
TRBJ1-5,TRBD1,TRBV27,NA,CASSLRDPRGVVQPQHF,TGTGCCAGCAGTTTACGGGACCCCAGGGGGGTTGTTCAGCCCCAGCATTTT
TRBJ2-2,NA,TRBV6-5,NA,CASRFLRGSGELFF,TGTGCCAGCAGATTCCTAAGGGGCAGCGGGGAGCTGTTTTTT
TRBJ2-1,NA,TRBV20-1,NA,CSARDLYGGVYNEQFF,TGCAGTGCTAGAGATCTATACGGGGGAGTCTACAATGAGCAGTTCTTC
TRBJ2-6,NA,TRBV2,NA,CASTPKTSGANVLTF,TGTGCCAGCACTCCCAAAACGTCTGGGGCCAACGTCCTGACTTTC
TRBJ2-1,NA,TRBV27,NA,CASTRAISNEQFF,TGTGCCAGTACTAGAGCAATCTCCAATGAGCAGTTCTTC
TRBJ2-5,TRBD1,TRBV19,NA,CASSDRALTETQYF,TGTGCCAGTAGCGACAGGGCATTGACGGAGACCCAGTACTTC
TRBJ1-1,NA,TRBV28,NA,CASSFRNKGLPGFTEAFF,TGTGCCAGCAGTTTTCGGAATAAAGGGTTGCCGGGGTTCACTGAAGCTTTCTTT
TRBJ2-1,NA,TRBV20-1,NA,CSASQGGRGDEQFF,TGCAGTGCTAGTCAGGGCGGGCGCGGGGATGAGCAGTTCTTC
TRBJ1-5,NA,TRBV27,NA,CASSLFPLGESNQPQHF,TGTGCCAGCAGTTTGTTCCCCTTAGGGGAAAGCAATCAGCCCCAGCATTTT
TRBJ1-6,NA,TRBV5-4,NA,CASSFGAGISPLHF,TGTGCCAGCAGCTTCGGGGCAGGGATTTCACCCCTCCACTTT
TRBJ1-1,NA,TRBV24-1,NA,CATSAPARGGITEAFF,TGTGCCACCAGTGCCCCAGCCCGGGGGGGAATCACTGAAGCTTTCTTT
TRBJ1-2,NA,TRBV9,NA,CASSVARWGDYGYTF,TGTGCCAGCAGCGTAGCGCGCTGGGGAGACTATGGCTACACCTTC
TRBJ1-5,TRBD1,TRBV30,NA,CAWSLYGTDINQPQHF,TGTGCCTGGAGTCTATACGGGACAGATATCAATCAGCCCCAGCATTTT
TRBJ1-2,NA,TRBV3-1,NA,CASSPEGLDYGYTF,TGTGCCAGCAGCCCCGAGGGTCTTGACTATGGCTACACCTTC
TRBJ2-7,NA,TRBV6-2/TRBV6-3,NA,CASLRDPKYEQYF,TGTGCCAGTCTTCGGGACCCCAAATACGAGCAGTACTTC
TRBJ2-7,NA,TRBV19,NA,CASSMGYEQYF,TGTGCCAGTAGTATGGGGTACGAGCAGTACTTC
TRBJ1-1,NA,TRBV6-4,NA,CASSDSIGGTEAFF,TGTGCCAGCAGTGACTCGATCGGGGGCACTGAAGCTTTCTTT
TRBJ2-7,NA,TRBV30,NA,CAWMGGAIEQYF,TGTGCCTGGATGGGTGGGGCAATCGAGCAGTACTTC
TRBJ2-3,NA,TRBV25-1,NA,CASSESGLATDTQYF,TGTGCCAGCAGTGAATCTGGGCTAGCTACAGATACGCAGTATTTT
TRBJ2-3,NA,TRBV12-3/TRBV12-4,NA,CASSAGRSGFTDTQYF,TGTGCCAGCAGCGCGGGTCGATCTGGTTTCACAGATACGCAGTATTTT
TRBJ2-2,NA,TRBV30,NA,CAWSVLNTGELFF,TGTGCCTGGAGTGTACTGAACACCGGGGAGCTGTTTTTT
TRBJ2-1,TRBD2,TRBV7-9,NA,CASSRGLAYKKDNEQFF,TGTGCCAGCAGTCGGGGACTAGCGTATAAAAAGGACAATGAGCAGTTCTTC
TRBJ2-1,NA,TRBV24-1,NA,CATSPSTGTLYNEQFF,TGTGCCACCAGCCCCTCGACAGGGACTCTGTACAATGAGCAGTTCTTC
TRBJ1-2,NA,TRBV12-3/TRBV12-4,NA,CASGPGRPPQGDGYTF,TGTGCCAGCGGTCCGGGGAGACCCCCCCAGGGAGATGGCTACACCTTC
TRBJ2-2,NA,TRBV18,NA,CASSTEIGELFF,TGTGCCAGCTCAACCGAAATCGGGGAGCTGTTTTTT
TRBJ1-1,NA,TRBV27,NA,CASSFSPSNTEAFF,TGTGCCAGCAGTTTTAGTCCCAGCAACACTGAAGCTTTCTTT
TRBJ2-3,TRBD1,TRBV11-1,NA,CASSSTGTGPDTQYF,TGTGCCAGCAGCTCAACCGGGACAGGGCCAGATACGCAGTATTTT
TRBJ2-7,TRBD1,TRBV4-2,NA,CASSQDWDSHEQYF,TGTGCCAGCAGCCAAGATTGGGACAGCCACGAGCAGTACTTC
TRBJ2-4,NA,TRBV12-3/TRBV12-4,NA,CASSWGGDIQYF,TGTGCCAGCAGTTGGGGTGGGGACATTCAGTACTTC
TRBJ2-7,NA,TRBV5-4,NA,CASSEGSYEQYF,TGTGCCAGCAGCGAGGGGAGCTACGAGCAGTACTTC
TRBJ1-4,TRBD1,TRBV12-3/TRBV12-4,NA,CASSTGEVYEKLFF,TGTGCCAGCAGCACAGGGGAGGTTTATGAAAAACTGTTTTTT
TRBJ2-7,NA,TRBV7-2,NA,CASSRSQGYEQYF,TGTGCCAGCAGCCGATCCCAGGGTTACGAGCAGTACTTC
TRBJ2-2,NA,TRBV27,NA,CASSFFQGTGELFF,TGTGCCAGCAGTTTCTTCCAAGGCACCGGGGAGCTGTTTTTT
TRBJ1-1,NA,TRBV29-1,NA,CSGWGGTEAFF,TGCAGCGGGTGGGGGGGAACTGAAGCTTTCTTT
TRBJ2-1,NA,TRBV7-9,NA,CASGGWNEQFF,TGTGCCAGCGGGGGGTGGAATGAGCAGTTCTTC
TRBJ2-3,NA,TRBV5-6,NA,CASSLLSLLTDTQYF,TGTGCCAGCAGCTTGTTGAGTCTATTAACGGATACGCAGTATTTT
TRBJ1-1,TRBD1,TRBV5-4,NA,CASSFGQAEAFF,TGTGCCAGCAGCTTCGGACAGGCTGAAGCTTTCTTT
TRBJ1-1,NA,TRBV7-2,NA,CASSSNRPDSYMNTEAFF,TGTGCCAGCAGCTCGAATAGGCCGGACAGTTACATGAACACTGAAGCTTTCTTT
TRBJ2-7,NA,TRBV27,NA,CASSSPYSGVEQYF,TGTGCCAGCAGCTCGCCCTACTCAGGGGTCGAGCAGTACTTC
TRBJ2-1,NA,TRBV19,NA,CASSVLRDFGPYDEQFF,TGTGCCAGTAGTGTCCTCCGGGACTTCGGGCCCTACGATGAGCAGTTCTTC
TRBJ1-2,NA,TRBV2,NA,CASRAEDLAYTF,TGTGCCAGCAGGGCCGAGGACCTCGCGTATACCTTC
TRBJ1-1,NA,TRBV29-1,NA,CSVDMNTEAFF,TGCAGCGTTGACATGAACACTGAAGCTTTCTTT
TRBJ1-5,TRBD1,TRBV7-9,once,CASSAGTGGLQPQHF,TGTGCCAGCAGCGCCGGGACAGGGGGCCTTCAGCCCCAGCATTTT
TRBJ1-1,NA,TRBV2,NA,CASSSNTEAFF,TGTGCCAGCTCCTCGAACACTGAAGCTTTCTTT